Listed here are 21 T cell receptor beta chains from one sample, sequenced in a study of blood T cells in healthy people across ages. PCR was performed a second time for about 6 to 11 cycles using a sample-barcoded 5' primer and a J-beta primer mix. TCRdb itself ran the 5' RACE reads through MiXCR, one entry per CDR3 protein. This table holds over a million distinct CDR3 sequences, 35% to 55% found once. Sequenced: blood. The receptors were gathered from a woman aged 55 to 70 in good health.

V gene TRBV12-3 or TRBV12-4 combines with J gene TRBJ1-4; D gene uncertain. The germline V and J ends were trimmed by 3 bases and 3 bases, with 11 bases remaining between them. The CDR3 is 15 residues long. CDR3 residues: CASSFSVGPNEKLFF. CDR3 nucleotides: TGTGCCAGCAGTTTTTCGGTAGGGCCTAATGAAAAACTGTTTTTT.

In the case of this clonotype: An end of the junction differs from the germline gene, which may be a read error. V usage is TRBV9 and J usage is TRBJ2-3; possible D gene TRBD2, 6 bases. This CDR3 is 15 amino acids long. CDR1 SGDLS and CDR2 YYNGEE come from the germline V gene. CDR3 DNA sequence: TGTGCCAGCAGCGTACTTAGCGGAGGCACAGAGACGCAGTATTTT. Its translation: CASSVLSGGTETQYF.

This clonotype has a handful of counts. J is TRBJ2-1 and V is TRBV3-1; the match to TRBD1 covers 10 bases. Trimming removed 1 base from V and 7 bases from J; junction bases left unmatched: 4. CDR3 length: 15 amino acids. Germline assignment: CDR1 LGHDT and CDR2 YNNKEL (reference sequence). The CDR3: CASSQGGTGANEQFF. CDR3 coding DNA: TGTGCCAGCAGCCAAGGGGGGACAGGGGCTAATGAGCAGTTCTTC.

A few counts support this clonotype. This chain links TRBV20-1 with TRBJ2-5; D tentatively reads TRBD1 or TRBD2 (5 bases each). Germline lookup yields CDR1 DFQATT and CDR2 SNEGSKA (reference sequence). V dropped 4 bases and J dropped 1 base, with 16 bases sitting between them. This CDR3 has 15 residues. The CDR3, as DNA: TGCAGTGCTACTTCGGGTGGGGGAACCCAAGAGACCCAGTACTTC. It yields the protein CSATSGGGTQETQYF.

This clonotype was picked up a small number of times. This sequence joins TRBV12-5 and TRBJ1-2; D may be TRBD1 (6 bases). CDR1 is LGHNT, CDR2 FRNRAP, per germline. V was trimmed by 0 bases and J by 2 bases, leaving 22 bases between them. The CDR3 is 19 amino acids. CDR3 DNA sequence: TGTGCTAGTGGTTTGGTACTGTCCTCCGGACAGTTGGGGAACTATGGCTACACCTTC. The encoded protein is CASGLVLSSGQLGNYGYTF.

This clonotype was seen only a few times. The J gene is TRBJ1-6, the V gene TRBV7-8; tentative D call: TRBD1 (5 bases). CDR1 and CDR2 (germline): SGHVS, FQNEAQ. Trimming took 6 bases from V and 7 from J, leaving 19 bases between them. The CDR3 is made up of 16 amino acids. The CDR3 loop reads CASRDIIDRTNSPLHF. DNA for the CDR3: TGTGCCAGCAGGGACATAATCGACAGAACAAATTCACCCCTCCACTTT.

This chain's CDR3 is CSARSPGLSTDTQYF. The CDR3 DNA reads TGCAGTGCTAGATCTCCGGGACTAAGCACAGATACGCAGTATTTT. The chain joins TRBV20-1 to TRBJ2-3; TRBD2 matches at 7 bases. This CDR3 region has 15 residues. Germline CDR1 is DFQATT and CDR2 is SNEGSKA (reference sequence). V shed 2 bases, J shed 0 bases, and the junction held 5 bases outside the gene matches.

This clonotype occurred a few times. This chain links TRBV27 with TRBJ2-3; D remains unclear. V was trimmed by 10 bases and J by 0 bases, leaving 11 bases between them. CDR3 length: 13 residues. Germline V gene data show CDR1 as MNHEY and CDR2 as SMNVEV (reference sequence). Here the CDR3 DNA reads TGTGCCAACGATATTTTTAGCACAGATACGCAGTATTTT. Its translation is CANDIFSTDTQYF.

The chain combines TRBV9 with TRBJ1-2; D gene uncertain. The V end was cut by 3 bases, the J end by 3 bases, with 9 bases between. CDR3 length: 13 residues. Looked up from germline, CDR1 is SGDLS and CDR2 is YYNGEE. The CDR3 DNA reads as TGTGCCAGCAGCGGGCCAGTCTACTATGGCTACACCTTC. Its translation: CASSGPVYYGYTF.

This rearrangement joins TRBV27 to TRBJ2-4; no clear D gene. Germline lookup yields CDR1 MNHEY and CDR2 SMNVEV (reference sequence). The length of the CDR3 is 13 residues. V lost 6 bases to trimming and J lost 0 bases, with 6 bases between them. The CDR3 region has the DNA TGTGCCAGCAGGCCCCTAGCCAAAAACATTCAGTACTTC. Translation: CASRPLAKNIQYF.

The chain couples TRBV15 to TRBJ1-2, with 8 bases identical to TRBD1. CDR1 is LNHNV, CDR2 YYDKDF, per germline (reference sequence). CDR3 length: 13 residues. With 3 bases clipped from V and 8 bases from J, the junction kept 5 bases outside the gene matches. The DNA for the CDR3 is TGTGCCACCAGCAGTTTGGACAGGGAAGGCTACACCTTC. Translating gives CATSSLDREGYTF.

This clonotype was detected a few times. This chain joins TRBV7-9 and TRBJ2-5; 8 nucleotides align to TRBD1. The CDR3 length is 14 residues. Germline V gives CDR1 SEHNR, CDR2 FQNEAQ (reference sequence). V shed 3 bases, J shed 6 bases, and the junction held 6 bases outside the gene matches. CDR3 amino acids: CASSFPDRGKTQYF. DNA of the CDR3: TGTGCCAGCAGCTTCCCCGACAGGGGAAAGACCCAGTACTTC.

Only one count was recorded for this clonotype. This sequence joins TRBV6-1 and TRBJ2-2; D unclear. The CDR3 sequence is 16 residues long. Germline assignment: CDR1 MNHNS and CDR2 SASEGT. Trimming left V 4 bases short and J 1 base short, with 13 bases between. The CDR3 region has the DNA TGTGCCAGCAGTGCTTTATCGGCAGGGAACACCGGGGAGCTGTTTTTT. It encodes CASSALSAGNTGELFF.

This clonotype showed up just a few times. At one boundary the junction diverges from the germline segment, which might be a read error. Here the CDR3 reads CSARSLAGMTDTQYF. The CDR3 DNA follows: TGTAGTGCTAGGTCACTAGCGGGAATGACAGATACGCAGTATTTT. This sequence joins TRBV20-1 and TRBJ2-3, with 10 bases matching TRBD2. CDR3 length equals 15 residues. Germline V gene sequence: CDR1 DFQATT, CDR2 SNEGSKA (reference sequence).

DNA of the CDR3: TGTGCCAGCAGCACGGATGCAGCGTACTACAATGAGCAGTTCTTC. Translated, it gives CASSTDAAYYNEQFF. This rearrangement joins TRBV11-2 to TRBJ2-1; D gene uncertain. CDR1 is SGHAT and CDR2 is FQNNGV in the germline V gene. V lost 5 bases to trimming and J lost 3 bases, with 14 bases between them. The CDR3 has 15 amino acids. Drawing the rest from reference TRBV11-2 and TRBJ2-1, the complete variable domain is EAGVAQSPRYKIIEKRQSVAFWCNPISGHATLYWYQQILGQGPKLLIQFQNNGVVDDSQLPKDRFSAERLKGVDSTLKIQPAKLEDSAVYLCASSTDAAYYNEQFFGPGTRLTVL.

This rearrangement joins TRBV7-3 to TRBJ1-6, with D unresolved. Trimming stripped 2 bases from V and 13 bases from J, with 9 bases between. CDR1 is SGHTA, CDR2 FQGTGA, per germline. This CDR3 has 12 residues. CDR3 residues: CASSLGSSPLHF. The CDR3 nucleotides read TGTGCCAGCAGCTTAGGGAGTTCCCCCCTCCACTTT.

This clonotype was detected a few times. The J gene is TRBJ2-7, the V gene TRBV3-1, with 9 nucleotides matching TRBD2. CDR3 size: 15 residues. J gave up 4 bases and V 4 bases, and 8 bases lay outside the gene matches. Germline CDR1 LGHDT, CDR2 YNNKEL (reference sequence). The CDR3 DNA follows: TGTGCCAGCAGCCTCATAGCGGGAGAGGCATACGAGCAGTACTTC. Encoded protein: CASSLIAGEAYEQYF.

There are a few counts of this clonotype. The J gene is TRBJ2-5, the V gene TRBV10-2; D is unresolved. This CDR3 region has 14 residues. Germline CDR1 is WSHSY and CDR2 is SAAADI. Trimming cost V 8 bases and J 4 bases, with 17 bases left between them. The CDR3 DNA sequence: TGCGCCAGCGGCGGTGTAGCTCCCGGAGAGACCCAGTACTTC. It encodes CASGGVAPGETQYF.

In its sample, this clonotype was seen a few times. The rearrangement joins TRBV4-2 to TRBJ2-5; unclear D gene. V was shortened by 4 bases and J by 4 bases, with 16 bases between the two germline ends. The CDR3 length is 15 residues. Germline V gene lookup returns CDR1 LGHNA and CDR2 YNFKEQ. The CDR3 is CASSPTPGLGETQYF. Here the CDR3 DNA reads TGTGCCAGCAGCCCGACCCCCGGGCTAGGAGAGACCCAGTACTTC.

The chain links TRBV20-1 to TRBJ1-4; 7 bases map to TRBD1. Losses at the gene ends were 3 bases for V and 3 bases for J; bases not matched to a gene: 7. Germline values: CDR1 DFQATT, CDR2 SNEGSKA (reference sequence). The CDR3 spans 15 residues. This CDR3 is CSASDFQGANEKLFF. In nucleotides, the CDR3 is TGCAGTGCTAGCGACTTCCAGGGGGCTAATGAAAAACTGTTTTTT.

V gene TRBV27 combines with J gene TRBJ2-7; 7 nucleotides agree with TRBD2. This CDR3 is built from 14 residues. The junction had 10 bases not matched to a gene; V was cut back by 9 bases and J by 2 bases. CDR1 is MNHEY, CDR2 SMNVEV, per germline (reference sequence). The CDR3 loop is CASLGLAAPYEQYF. CDR3 nucleotides: TGTGCCAGTCTGGGGCTAGCGGCCCCCTACGAGCAGTACTTC.